Each of the 17 T cell receptor beta chains below was sequenced from the same sample in a study of preoperative IRX-2 immunotherapy in early breast cancer. Treatment given: preoperative locoregional IRX-2 cytokine immunotherapy. Clones were sequenced by immunoSEQ multiplex PCR, and TCRdb holds only the in-frame ones, with some missing. This repertoire shows some 19,000 clones, around four fifths found once; its top ten account for 1% to 1.5%. This sample comprised lymph node tissue, obtained after IRX-2 immunotherapy. Receptor source: a human donor with breast cancer.

This chain joins TRBV11-3 and TRBJ1-1; TRBD1 is a possible D gene (5 bases). The CDR3 sequence is 15 residues long. The V gene lost 5 bases and the J gene lost 6 bases, with 19 bases spanning the gap. The V gene's germline CDR1 is SGHNT and CDR2 YENEEA. The CDR3: CASSLWDASVSEAFF. The CDR3 DNA reads as TGTGCCAGCAGCCTATGGGACGCATCCGTGTCTGAAGCTTTCTTT.

The rearrangement joins TRBV18 to TRBJ2-7; D is undetermined. Germline lookup yields CDR1 KGHSH and CDR2 LQKENI. The CDR3 runs 12 residues. V dropped 4 bases and J dropped 3 bases, with 7 bases sitting between them. The CDR3 coding sequence is TGTGCCAGCTCACAGGGAAACTACGAGCAGTACTTC. Translated, it gives CASSQGNYEQYF.

The chain joins TRBV11-3 to TRBJ2-1; D is tentatively TRBD1 or TRBD2 (7 bases each). V was clipped by 2 bases and J by 0 bases, with 11 bases between them. This CDR3 is built from 16 residues. Germline CDR1 is SGHNT and CDR2 is YENEEA. CDR3 DNA sequence: TGTGCCAGCAGCTTAAGCAGGGGGGGCTCCTACAATGAGCAGTTCTTC. Protein product: CASSLSRGGSYNEQFF. The full variable domain, in which reference TRBV11-3 and TRBJ2-1 provide the parts outside the CDR3, is EAGVVQSPRYKIIEKKQPVAFWCNPISGHNTLYWYLQNLGQGPELLIRYENEEAVDDSQLPKDRFSAERLKGVDSTLKIQPAELGDSAVYLCASSLSRGGSYNEQFFGPGTRLTVL.

V usage is TRBV30 and J usage is TRBJ1-6; 8 bases align to TRBD1. This CDR3 has 17 amino acids. J was trimmed by 3 bases and V by 0 bases; bases with no gene match: 7. Germline V lookup: CDR1 GTSNPN, CDR2 SVGIG (reference sequence). The CDR3: CAWSVKTTGVYNSPLHF. The CDR3 DNA follows: TGTGCCTGGAGTGTAAAGACGACAGGGGTCTATAATTCACCCCTCCACTTT. The variable domain in full, completed from reference TRBV30 and TRBJ1-6, reads SQTIHQWPATLVQPVGSPLSLECTVEGTSNPNLYWYRQAAGRGLQLLFYSVGIGQISSEVPQNLSASRPQDRQFILSSKKLLLSDSGFYLCAWSVKTTGVYNSPLHFGNGTRLTVT.

The J gene is TRBJ2-3, the V gene TRBV10-2; D is unclear. CDR3 length: 15 amino acids. V was trimmed by 3 bases and J by 0 bases, leaving 10 bases between them. Germline CDR1 and CDR2: WSHSY and SAAADI. The DNA of the CDR3 is TGCGCCAGCAGTGAAGGTGGGATTAGCACAGATACGCAGTATTTT. It encodes CASSEGGISTDTQYF.

A single count supports this clone. The V call is TRBV10-2, the J call TRBJ1-1; unclear D gene. This CDR3 is built from 15 residues. Germline CDR1 WSHSY, CDR2 SAAADI. The V and J ends lost 0 bases and 0 bases respectively, with 8 bases between them. The CDR3 nucleotides read TGCGCCAGCAGTGAGTCCCCGGGAATGAACACTGAAGCTTTCTTT. Translating it yields CASSESPGMNTEAFF.

The CDR3 DNA follows: TGCGCCAGCAGGGGCTTGCTCTACGAGCAGTACTTC. It codes for CASRGLLYEQYF. This chain links TRBV10-2 with TRBJ2-7; D is unclear. V dropped 6 bases and J dropped 3 bases, with 9 bases sitting between them. The CDR3 runs to 12 residues. CDR1 is WSHSY, CDR2 SAAADI, per germline.

This chain connects TRBV6-8 to TRBJ1-5, with D uncertain. The CDR3 covers 14 residues. Trimming cost V 0 bases and J 7 bases, with 10 bases left between them. Per germline, CDR1 MNHGY and CDR2 SAAAGT. CDR3 amino acids: CASSYSTRQQPQHF. CDR3 nucleotides: TGTGCCAGCAGTTACTCGACCAGACAACAGCCCCAGCATTTT.

This clone was detected a few times. This chain joins TRBV18 and TRBJ2-1; 8 bases map to TRBD1. J gave up 4 bases and V 3 bases, and 2 bases lay outside the gene matches. Germline CDR1 KGHSH, CDR2 LQKENI. This CDR3 spans 14 amino acids. The CDR3 sequence: CASSPQGAYNEQFF. CDR3 DNA sequence: TGTGCCAGCTCACCCCAGGGGGCATACAATGAGCAGTTCTTC.

CDR3 protein: CASSPRVEGEQYF. CDR3 coding DNA: TGTGCCAGCTCACCCCGGGTTGAAGGCGAGCAGTACTTC. The chain combines TRBV18 with TRBJ2-7; D is unresolved. Germline loops: CDR1 KGHSH, CDR2 LQKENI. The CDR3 extends over 13 amino acids. Between the trimmed V and J ends, which lost 3 bases and 6 bases, there was a span of 12 bases.

The gene calls are TRBV5-1 and TRBJ1-4, with D maybe TRBD1 (6 bases). Trimming left V 0 bases short and J 8 bases short, with 14 bases between. This CDR3 has 15 residues. Germline CDR1 is SGHRS and CDR2 is YFSETQ. CDR3 amino acids: CASSLVSGEKEKLFF. In DNA, the CDR3 is TGCGCCAGCAGCTTGGTGTCAGGGGAGAAGGAAAAACTGTTTTTT. The full variable domain, rest sourced from reference TRBV5-1 and TRBJ1-4, is KAGVTQTPRYLIKTRGQQVTLSCSPISGHRSVSWYQQTPGQGLQFLFEYFSETQRNKGNFPGRFSGRQFSNSRSEMNVSTLELGDSALYLCASSLVSGEKEKLFFGSGTQLSVL.

This clone came up a few times. J is TRBJ1-1 and V is TRBV19, with D maybe TRBD1 (5 bases). V was shortened by 1 base and J by 6 bases, with 12 bases between the two germline ends. Germline V gene lookup returns CDR1 LNHDA and CDR2 SQIVND (reference sequence). The CDR3 length is 14 residues. The CDR3 DNA is TGTGCCAGTAGTATAGCTTTCGACAGCGCTGAAGCTTTCTTT. Amino acids: CASSIAFDSAEAFF.

The chain has TRBV5-1 and TRBJ2-4; perhaps TRBD1 as D (6 bases). V lost 0 bases to trimming and J lost 1 base, with 8 bases between them. Germline CDR1 SGHRS, CDR2 YFSETQ. The CDR3 is 15 residues long. Here the CDR3 reads CASSLATGAKNIQYF. The CDR3 region has the DNA TGCGCCAGCAGCTTGGCTACAGGGGCCAAAAACATTCAGTACTTC.

The gene calls are TRBV5-1 and TRBJ2-5; 11 bases align to TRBD2. The CDR3 has 17 residues. Germline assignment: CDR1 SGHRS and CDR2 YFSETQ. The junction had 11 bases not matched to a gene; V was cut back by 0 bases and J by 7 bases. The DNA of the CDR3 is TGCGCCAGCAGCTTGGAGGGACTAGCGGCCAGGGGTGGGACCCAGTACTTC. This codes for CASSLEGLAARGGTQYF.

This sequence joins TRBV30 and TRBJ2-1; 7 nucleotides align to TRBD2. Germline lookup yields CDR1 GTSNPN and CDR2 SVGIG (reference sequence). V gave up 2 bases and J gave up 5 bases; unmatched junction bases: 12. The CDR3 sequence is 16 residues long. CDR3 nucleotide sequence: TGTGCCTGGAGTACCCCCAAGGGACGGGGGGACAATGAGCAGTTCTTC. Amino acid sequence: CAWSTPKGRGDNEQFF.

The chain is built from TRBV6-8 and TRBJ2-3, with D unresolved. In germline, CDR1 is MNHGY, CDR2 SAAAGT. Trimming removed 6 bases from V and 4 bases from J, with 11 bases in between. The CDR3 is made up of 13 amino acids. CDR3 sequence: CASSEVPPDTQYF. CDR3 nucleotide sequence: TGTGCCAGCAGCGAAGTACCCCCAGATACGCAGTATTTT.

The chain uses TRBV25-1 and TRBJ2-7; the match to TRBD1 covers 7 bases. Germline CDR1 and CDR2: MGHDK and SYGVNS. The CDR3 runs 14 residues. Losses at the gene ends were 4 bases for V and 3 bases for J; bases not matched to a gene: 6. CDR3 protein: CASSGPWDSYEQYF. CDR3 nucleotides: TGTGCCAGCAGTGGGCCGTGGGACAGCTACGAGCAGTACTTC.